This T cell receptor beta chain was sequenced for a study of shared clonotypes between healthy human individuals. As for the study in general: Participating donors consisted of two women and a few men aged 18 to 49.

Memory CD4+ cells were the fraction left after CD45RA+ naive selection. TCRdb keeps only in-frame clones here, not all; method: immunoSEQ multiplex PCR. The data show around 750,000 clones, around 72% seen once. In the case of this clone: The antigen is unknown.

Study-level results: When compared with the clonotypes that were shared by all four sorted-subset donors, the non-shared clonotypes turned out to have lower generation probabilities. An effect of sequencing depth on clonotype sharing among donors was expected.

Sequencing used memory CD4+ T cells sorted from blood. Specified subset: CD45RA-negative fraction. This TCR was sampled from a woman aged 25-40 years in good health.

The DNA for the CDR3 is TGTGCCAGCAGCTTAGCAGGGAGGAACACTGAAGCTTTCTTT. It encodes CASSLAGRNTEAFF. J is TRBJ1-1 and V is TRBV7-2; D is unclear. Germline-derived CDR1 and CDR2 are SGHTA and FQGNSA. Trimming removed 0 bases at V and 1 base at J, with 6 bases between. This CDR3 has 14 residues.